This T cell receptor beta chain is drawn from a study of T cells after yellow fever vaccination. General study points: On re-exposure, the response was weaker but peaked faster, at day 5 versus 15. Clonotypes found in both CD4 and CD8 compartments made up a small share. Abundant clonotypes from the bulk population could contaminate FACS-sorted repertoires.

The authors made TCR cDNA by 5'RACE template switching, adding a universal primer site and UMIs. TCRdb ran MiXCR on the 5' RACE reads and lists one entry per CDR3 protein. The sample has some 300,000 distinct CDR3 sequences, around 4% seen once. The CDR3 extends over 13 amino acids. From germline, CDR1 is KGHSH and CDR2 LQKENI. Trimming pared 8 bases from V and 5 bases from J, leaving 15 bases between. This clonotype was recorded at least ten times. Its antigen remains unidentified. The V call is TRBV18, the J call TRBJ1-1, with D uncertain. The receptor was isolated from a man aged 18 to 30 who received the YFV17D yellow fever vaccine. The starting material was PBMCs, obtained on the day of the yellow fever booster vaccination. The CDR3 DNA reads TGTGCCAGCAGCAGCGGCCTTGGGACTGAAGCTTTCTTT. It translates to CASSSGLGTEAFF.